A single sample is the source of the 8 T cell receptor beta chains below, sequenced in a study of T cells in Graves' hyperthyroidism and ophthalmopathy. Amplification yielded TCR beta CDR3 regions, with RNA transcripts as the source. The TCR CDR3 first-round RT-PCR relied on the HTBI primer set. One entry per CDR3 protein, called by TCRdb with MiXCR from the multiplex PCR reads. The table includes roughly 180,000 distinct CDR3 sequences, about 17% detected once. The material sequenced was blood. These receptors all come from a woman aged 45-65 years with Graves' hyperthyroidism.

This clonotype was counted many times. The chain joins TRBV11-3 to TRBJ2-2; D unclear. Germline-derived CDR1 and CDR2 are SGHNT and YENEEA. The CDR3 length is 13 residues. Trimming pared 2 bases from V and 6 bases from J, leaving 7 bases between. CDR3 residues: CASSLSEAGELFF. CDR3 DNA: TGTGCCAGCAGCTTATCGGAAGCCGGGGAGCTGTTTTTT.

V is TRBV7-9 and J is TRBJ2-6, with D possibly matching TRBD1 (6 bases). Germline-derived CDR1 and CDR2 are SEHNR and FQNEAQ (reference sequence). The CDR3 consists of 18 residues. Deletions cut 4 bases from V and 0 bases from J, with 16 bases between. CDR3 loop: CASSSPQRGSSGANVLTF. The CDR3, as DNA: TGTGCCAGCAGCTCCCCCCAAAGGGGGTCCTCTGGGGCCAACGTCCTGACTTTC.

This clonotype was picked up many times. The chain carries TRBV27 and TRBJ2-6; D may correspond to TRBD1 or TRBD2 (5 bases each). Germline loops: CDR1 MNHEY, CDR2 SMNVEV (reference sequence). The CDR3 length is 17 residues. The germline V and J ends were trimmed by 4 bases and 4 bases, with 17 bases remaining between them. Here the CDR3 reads CASSSRLGERGANVLTF. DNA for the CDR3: TGTGCCAGCAGTTCAAGGTTGGGGGAGAGAGGGGCCAACGTCCTGACTTTC.

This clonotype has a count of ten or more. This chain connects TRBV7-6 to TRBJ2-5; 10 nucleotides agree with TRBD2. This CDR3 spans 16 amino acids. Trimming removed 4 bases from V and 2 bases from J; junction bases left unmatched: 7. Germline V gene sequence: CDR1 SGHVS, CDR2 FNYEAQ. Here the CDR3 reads CASSSSGGVYQETQYF. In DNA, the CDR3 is TGTGCCAGCAGCTCTAGCGGGGGCGTTTATCAAGAGACCCAGTACTTC.

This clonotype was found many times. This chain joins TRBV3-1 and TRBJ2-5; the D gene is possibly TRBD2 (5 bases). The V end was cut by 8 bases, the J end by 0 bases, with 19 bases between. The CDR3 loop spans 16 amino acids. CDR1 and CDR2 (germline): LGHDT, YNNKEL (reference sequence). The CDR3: CASLIWPRGNQETQYF. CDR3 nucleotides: TGTGCCAGCCTCATTTGGCCCCGGGGAAACCAAGAGACCCAGTACTTC.

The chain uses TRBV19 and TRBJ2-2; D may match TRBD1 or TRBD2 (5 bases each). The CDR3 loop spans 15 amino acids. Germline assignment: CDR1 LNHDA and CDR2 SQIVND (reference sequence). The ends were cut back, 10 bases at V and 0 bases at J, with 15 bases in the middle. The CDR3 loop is CATIGASANTGELFF. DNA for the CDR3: TGTGCCACTATCGGGGCATCCGCGAACACCGGGGAGCTGTTTTTT.

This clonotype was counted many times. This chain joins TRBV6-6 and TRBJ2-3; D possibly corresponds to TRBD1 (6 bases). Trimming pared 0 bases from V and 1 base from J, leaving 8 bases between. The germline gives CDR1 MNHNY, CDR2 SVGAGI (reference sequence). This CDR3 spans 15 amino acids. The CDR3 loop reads CASSYSGGRTDTQYF. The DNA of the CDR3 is TGTGCCAGCAGTTACTCTGGGGGCCGCACAGATACGCAGTATTTT.

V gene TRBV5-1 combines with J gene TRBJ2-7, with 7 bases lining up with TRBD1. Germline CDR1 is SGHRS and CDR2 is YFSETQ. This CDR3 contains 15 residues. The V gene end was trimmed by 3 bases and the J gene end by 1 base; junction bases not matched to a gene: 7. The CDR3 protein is CASSSYPGQSYEQYF. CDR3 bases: TGCGCCAGCAGCTCTTATCCGGGACAGTCCTACGAGCAGTACTTC.